This TCR beta chain stems from a study of T cells in localized non-small cell lung cancer. Germline loops: CDR1 ENHRY, CDR2 SYGVKD. The CDR3 is made up of 17 amino acids. V lost 7 bases and J lost 2; bases outside the gene matches: 11. Concerning this clone: Its antigen is currently unknown.

General study results and limits: Blood T cell density predicted longer survival; adjacent-lung clonality, shorter.

This table comes from immunoSEQ multiplex PCR, and its TCRdb copy is limited to in-frame clones, with some not included. In the table there are 75,000 to 95,000 clones, about 87% of which are singletons. This chain uses TRBV10-3 with TRBJ1-5, with 10 bases lining up with TRBD1. The TCR originated in a man aged 40 to 69 with stage I squamous cell lung carcinoma. Sequenced material: peripheral blood, taken before any cancer treatment. The CDR3 DNA sequence: TGTGCCATCACTAAGACAGGGGGCGCGGGTGGCAATCAGCCCCAGCATTTT. It yields the protein CAITKTGGAGGNQPQHF.